The 16 T cell receptor beta chains given below trace back to one sample, sequenced in a study of T-cell reconstitution after alpha-beta-depleted transplantation in children. As it was prepared, the TCRbeta library received unique molecular identifiers. TCRdb reprocessed the PCR reads via MiXCR and lists one record per CDR3 protein. Counted here are under 300,000 distinct CDR3 sequences, 7.5% to 10% occurring once; the ten biggest clones make up over 4.5%. The sample in question was PBMCs from the stem cell graft donor, obtained from the stem cell graft. The receptors here all came from a human donor who donated a stem cell graft to a child with SCID.

This clonotype was counted ten times or more. V and J are TRBV20-1 and TRBJ2-7; possible D gene TRBD2, 6 bases. The CDR3 is 13 amino acids. Trimming cost V 2 bases and J 3 bases, with 11 bases left between them. Germline loops: CDR1 DFQATT, CDR2 SNEGSKA (reference sequence). CDR3 sequence reads: CSARPGVNYEQYF. In DNA form, the CDR3 reads TGCAGTGCTAGACCGGGAGTAAACTACGAGCAGTACTTC.

This clonotype was counted between two and nine times. The chain links TRBV9 to TRBJ1-1, with D perhaps TRBD1 (5 bases). V dropped 0 bases and J dropped 0 bases, with 15 bases sitting between them. The CDR3 consists of 17 residues. CDR1 is SGDLS, CDR2 YYNGEE, per germline. The CDR3 here is CASSVARDSGMNTEAFF. DNA for the CDR3: TGTGCCAGCAGCGTAGCGAGGGACTCGGGGATGAACACTGAAGCTTTCTTT.

Ten or more counts support this clonotype. This rearrangement joins TRBV10-3 to TRBJ2-7; D call uncertain. CDR3 length: 11 residues. Per the germline V gene, CDR1 is ENHRY and CDR2 is SYGVKD. Trimming stripped 2 bases from V and 12 bases from J, with 11 bases between. The CDR3 sequence: CAISEGTPVYF. CDR3 sequence (DNA): TGTGCCATCAGTGAGGGCACCCCGGTGTACTTC.

This clonotype was seen repeatedly, ten times or more. This chain connects TRBV11-2 to TRBJ2-1; D might be TRBD2 (6 bases). The CDR3 contains 15 residues. V was cut by 1 base and J by 10 bases, with 17 bases left in between. Germline V lookup: CDR1 SGHAT, CDR2 FQNNGV. The CDR3 sequence is CASSLVGSSGFEQFF. As DNA, the CDR3 is TGTGCCAGCAGCTTAGTCGGGAGTTCAGGGTTCGAGCAGTTCTTC.

This clonotype was recorded at least ten times. V usage is TRBV20-1 and J usage is TRBJ2-7; the D gene could be TRBD1 or TRBD2 (6 bases each). Deletions cut 6 bases from V and 7 bases from J, with 25 bases between. The CDR3 is made up of 15 amino acids. Per germline, CDR1 DFQATT and CDR2 SNEGSKA (reference sequence). CDR3 residues: CSAPPTGARASEQYF. The CDR3 DNA sequence: TGCAGTGCCCCGCCAACGGGGGCCAGGGCTTCGGAGCAGTACTTC.

This clonotype was seen at least ten times. The chain has TRBV6-2 or TRBV6-3 and TRBJ1-5, with a possible D match to TRBD1 (6 bases). The CDR3 sequence is 15 residues long. The germline V gene has CDR1 MNHEY and CDR2 SVGEGT. Trimming cost V 7 bases and J 3 bases, with 16 bases left between them. This CDR3 reads CASNPQGRNNQPQHF. DNA of the CDR3: TGTGCCAGCAACCCACAGGGTAGGAACAATCAGCCCCAGCATTTT.

In this sample, this clonotype turned up many times. This chain uses TRBV24-1 with TRBJ1-2; possibly TRBD1 for D (5 bases). CDR1 is KGHDR and CDR2 is SFDVKD in the germline V gene. This CDR3 contains 15 residues. Trimming cost V 5 bases and J 2 bases, with 14 bases left between them. The DNA of the CDR3 is TGTGCCACCAGTGGGTTCTTGGGGACGAACTATGGCTACACCTTC. Its translation is CATSGFLGTNYGYTF.

To note about this clonotype: A read error may explain this, as a much larger clone is one base away. The chain has TRBV20-1 and TRBJ2-1; no clear D gene. CDR1 is DFQATT and CDR2 is SNEGSKA in the germline V gene (reference sequence). CDR3 length: 12 amino acids. V was pared by 4 bases and J by 8 bases, with 12 bases between. The CDR3 DNA follows: TGCAGTGCTACCGGCCGGTTCTATGAGCAGTTCTTC. It yields the protein CSATGRFYEQFF.

This clonotype was counted ten times or more. The rearrangement uses TRBV28 and TRBJ1-5; 8 bases map to TRBD1. Germline V gene data show CDR1 as MDHEN and CDR2 as SYDVKM. V dropped 1 base and J dropped 5; count of bases not matched to a gene: 4. The CDR3 extends over 15 amino acids. CDR3 in amino acids: CASSLSPGGDQPQHF. The CDR3 nucleotides read TGTGCCAGCAGTTTATCTCCAGGGGGCGATCAGCCCCAGCATTTT.

This clonotype was seen ten or more times. V usage is TRBV20-1 and J usage is TRBJ2-2, with 7 bases that match TRBD1. V dropped 3 bases and J dropped 6; count of bases not matched to a gene: 1. CDR1 and CDR2 (germline): DFQATT, SNEGSKA (reference sequence). CDR3 length: 12 amino acids. CDR3 nucleotides: TGCAGTGCTAGCCAGGGGGCCGGGGAGCTGTTTTTT. Translated, it gives CSASQGAGELFF.

The sample holds a few counts of this clonotype. The chain recombines TRBV9 with TRBJ1-2; D gene uncertain. The CDR3 runs 15 residues. The germline V and J ends were trimmed by 4 bases and 6 bases, with 19 bases remaining between them. Germline CDR1 and CDR2: SGDLS and YYNGEE. The CDR3 region is CASSMWTDPPDGYTF. The CDR3 nucleotides are TGTGCCAGCAGCATGTGGACGGACCCCCCGGATGGCTACACCTTC.

This clonotype was recorded a few times. J is TRBJ1-1 and V is TRBV3-1; 7 positions agree with TRBD1. The ends lost 2 bases at V and 1 base at J; junction bases unmatched: 1. CDR1 and CDR2 (germline): LGHDT, YNNKEL (reference sequence). The CDR3 has 14 residues. CDR3 DNA sequence: TGTGCCAGCAGCCAACGGGACAGGAACACTGAAGCTTTCTTT. This gives the protein CASSQRDRNTEAFF.

This clonotype was recorded many times. V usage is TRBV10-2 and J usage is TRBJ1-2, with D maybe TRBD1 (5 bases). The V end was cut by 6 bases, the J end by 2 bases, with 13 bases between. This CDR3 has 14 amino acids. Per the germline V gene, CDR1 is WSHSY and CDR2 is SAAADI. The CDR3 sequence: CASSRTPRNYGYTF. Written as DNA, the CDR3 is TGCGCCAGCAGCAGGACACCGAGGAACTATGGCTACACCTTC.

J is TRBJ2-2 and V is TRBV7-2; no definite D call. CDR1 SGHTA and CDR2 FQGNSA come from the germline V gene. The CDR3 has 13 residues. V was shortened by 3 bases and J by 6 bases, with 8 bases between the two germline ends. CDR3 residues: CASSLQEAGELFF. The CDR3 DNA is TGTGCCAGCAGCTTGCAAGAGGCCGGGGAGCTGTTTTTT.

This clonotype came up many times. The rearrangement uses TRBV4-1 and TRBJ1-2, with D possibly being TRBD1 (5 bases). Germline CDR1 is MGHRA and CDR2 is YSYEKL. This CDR3 has 17 residues. Deletions cut 0 bases from V and 1 base from J, with 15 bases between. The CDR3 sequence: CASSQDTLGRDNYGYTF. The CDR3, as DNA: TGCGCCAGCAGCCAAGATACCCTGGGCAGGGATAACTATGGCTACACCTTC.

Many counts were recorded for this clonotype. The chain links TRBV27 to TRBJ1-5; no clear D. V lost 4 bases to trimming and J lost 10 bases, with 20 bases between them. The CDR3 totals 15 residues. Germline V gives CDR1 MNHEY, CDR2 SMNVEV (reference sequence). CDR3: CASSSTPDPSYPQHF. Written as DNA, the CDR3 is TGTGCCAGCAGTTCTACTCCGGACCCTTCTTACCCCCAGCATTTT.